This T cell receptor beta chain is drawn from a study of OX40 agonist ivuxolimab in advanced cancers. Study-wide findings and caveats: Compared with CD4+, CD8+ T cells on average had more expanded clones.

Sequenced by immunoSEQ multiplex PCR; TCRdb stores in-frame clones only, minus some. The table includes more than 70,000 clones, approximately 90% detected once. About this clone itself: The antigen remains unidentified.

V lost 0 bases to trimming and J lost 6 bases; unmatched junction nucleotides: 7. Germline lookup yields CDR1 SGDLS and CDR2 YYNGEE. This CDR3 region has 15 residues. V is TRBV9 and J is TRBJ2-7; 9 bases align to TRBD2. The sequencing used CD4+ or CD8+ T cells sorted from blood, collected in a trial of the OX40 agonist ivuxolimab. The clonotype comes from an adult with an advanced solid tumor such as melanoma, head and neck, liver or kidney cancer. The CDR3 nucleotides read TGTGCCAGCAGCGTAGGGGGCGGGAGGGCCTTCGAGCAGTACTTC. Encoded protein: CASSVGGGRAFEQYF.